This T cell receptor (beta chain) comes out of a study of vaccination and CD4 T cells after COVID-19. This sample's treatment: roughly nine-day PBMC culture with coronavirus spike peptide pools or control peptides (ViraFEST assay). An unexposed donor provided the CD4+ T cells, which were collected before the COVID-19 pandemic (2011-2018). With peptide pools, ViraFEST first expanded antigen-specific T cells and afterwards sequenced their TCRs. The Oncomine TCR Beta short-read assay was applied to DNA of cultured CD4+ T cells. Someone extracted genomic DNA from cultured CD4+ T cells. From the PCR reads, TCRdb called clonotypes with MiXCR, one entry per CDR3 protein. Among about 4,600 distinct CDR3 sequences listed, 58% were seen once. A word on this clonotype: Its antigen is unknown.

The CDR3 consists of 16 residues. V trimming: 3 bases; J trimming: 3 bases; junction bases outside the gene matches: 11. In germline, CDR1 is DFQATT, CDR2 SNEGSKA (reference sequence). The sample consisted of CD4+ T cells from blood, cultured in vitro. The chain joins TRBV20-1 to TRBJ2-7; TRBD2 aligns across 10 bases. This TCR derives from a human donor in good health. CDR3 coding DNA: TGCAGTGCTAGCCAGCGGGGGGGCCTATTACTCTACGAGCAGTACTTC. Translation: CSASQRGGLLLYEQYF.